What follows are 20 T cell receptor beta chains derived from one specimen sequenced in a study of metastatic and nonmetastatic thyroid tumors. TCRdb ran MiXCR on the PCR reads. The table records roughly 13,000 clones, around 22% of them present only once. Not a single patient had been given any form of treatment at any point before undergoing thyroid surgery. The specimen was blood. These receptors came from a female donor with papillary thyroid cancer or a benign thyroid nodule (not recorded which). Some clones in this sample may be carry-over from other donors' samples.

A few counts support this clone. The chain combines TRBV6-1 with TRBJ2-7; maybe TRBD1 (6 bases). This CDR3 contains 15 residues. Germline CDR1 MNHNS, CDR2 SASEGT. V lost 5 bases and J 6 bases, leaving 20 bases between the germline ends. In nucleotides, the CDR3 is TGTGCCAGCAGTCCGCCGGGACAAGTCCCCACCGAGCAGTACTTC. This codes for CASSPPGQVPTEQYF.

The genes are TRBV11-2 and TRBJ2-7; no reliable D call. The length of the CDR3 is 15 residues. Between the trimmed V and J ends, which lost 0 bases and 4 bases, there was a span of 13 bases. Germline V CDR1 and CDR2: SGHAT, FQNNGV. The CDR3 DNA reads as TGTGCCAGCAGCTTAGAGTTCGGGCTGCCGTACGAGCAGTACTTC. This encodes CASSLEFGLPYEQYF.

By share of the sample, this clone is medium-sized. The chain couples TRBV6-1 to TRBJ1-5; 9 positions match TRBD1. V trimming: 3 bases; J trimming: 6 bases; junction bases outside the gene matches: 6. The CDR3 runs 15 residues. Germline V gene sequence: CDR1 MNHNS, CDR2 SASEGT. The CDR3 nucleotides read TGTGCCAGCAGTGAGGGAACAGGGGGCAGTCAGCCCCAGCATTTT. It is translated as CASSEGTGGSQPQHF.

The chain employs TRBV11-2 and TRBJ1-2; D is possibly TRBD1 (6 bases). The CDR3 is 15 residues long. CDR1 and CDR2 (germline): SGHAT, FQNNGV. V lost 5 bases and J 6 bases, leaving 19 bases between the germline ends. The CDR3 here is CASSRTRTAGDGYTF. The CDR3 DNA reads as TGTGCCAGCAGCCGGACAAGGACAGCGGGAGATGGCTACACCTTC.

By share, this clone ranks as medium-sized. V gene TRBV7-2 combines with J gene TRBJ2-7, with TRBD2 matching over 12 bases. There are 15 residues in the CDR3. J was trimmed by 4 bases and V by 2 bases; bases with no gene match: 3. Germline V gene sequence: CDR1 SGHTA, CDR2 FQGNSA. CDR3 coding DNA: TGTGCCAGCAGCTTAACGACTAGCGGGAGTTACGAGCAGTACTTC. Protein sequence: CASSLTTSGSYEQYF.

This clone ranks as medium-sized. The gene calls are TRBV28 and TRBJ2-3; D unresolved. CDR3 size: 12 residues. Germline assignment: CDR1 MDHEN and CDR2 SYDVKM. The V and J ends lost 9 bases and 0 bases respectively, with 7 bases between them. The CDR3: CASSASTDTQYF. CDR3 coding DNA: TGTGCCAGTAGTGCTAGCACAGATACGCAGTATTTT.

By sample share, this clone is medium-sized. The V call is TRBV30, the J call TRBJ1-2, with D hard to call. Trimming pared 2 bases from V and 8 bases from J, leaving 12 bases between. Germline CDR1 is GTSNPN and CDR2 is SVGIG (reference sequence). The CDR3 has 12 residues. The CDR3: CAWSPNSLGYTF. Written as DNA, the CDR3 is TGTGCCTGGAGTCCAAATAGTCTGGGCTACACCTTC.

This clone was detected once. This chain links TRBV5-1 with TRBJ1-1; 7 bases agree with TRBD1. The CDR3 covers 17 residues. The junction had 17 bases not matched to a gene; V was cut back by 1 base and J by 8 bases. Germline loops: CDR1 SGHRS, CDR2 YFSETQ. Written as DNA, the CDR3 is TGCGCCAGCAGCTTGAAATCCCCCTGGTTAATACAGGGGGAAGCTTTCTTT. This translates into CASSLKSPWLIQGEAFF.

CDR3 coding DNA: TGTGCCAGCAGCTCTGTCTACCTGTGGGCCGAGCAGTACTTC. It is translated as CASSSVYLWAEQYF. This chain links TRBV7-2 with TRBJ2-7; D is unresolved. Trimming took 4 bases from V and 6 from J, leaving 16 bases between them. This CDR3 has 14 amino acids. Germline CDR1 SGHTA, CDR2 FQGNSA.

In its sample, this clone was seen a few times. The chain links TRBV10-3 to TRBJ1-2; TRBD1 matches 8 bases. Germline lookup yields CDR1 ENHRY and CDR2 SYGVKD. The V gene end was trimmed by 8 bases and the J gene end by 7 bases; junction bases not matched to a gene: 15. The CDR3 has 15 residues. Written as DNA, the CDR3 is TGTGCCATCCGAAGTGACAGGGGCTCGGTATCTGGCTACACCTTC. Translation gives CAIRSDRGSVSGYTF.

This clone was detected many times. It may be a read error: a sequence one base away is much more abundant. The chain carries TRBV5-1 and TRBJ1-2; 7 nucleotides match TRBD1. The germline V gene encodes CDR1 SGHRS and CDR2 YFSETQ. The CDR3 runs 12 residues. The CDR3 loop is CASSSRQGGDAF. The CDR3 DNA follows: TGCGCCAGCAGCTCAAGACAGGGCGGGGACGCCTTC. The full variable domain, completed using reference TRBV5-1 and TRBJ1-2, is KAGVTQTPRYLIKTRGQQVTLSCSPISGHRSVSWYQQTPGQGLQFLFEYFSETQRNKGNFPGRFSGRQFSNSRSEMNVSTLELGDSALYLCASSSRQGGDAFGSGTRLTVV.

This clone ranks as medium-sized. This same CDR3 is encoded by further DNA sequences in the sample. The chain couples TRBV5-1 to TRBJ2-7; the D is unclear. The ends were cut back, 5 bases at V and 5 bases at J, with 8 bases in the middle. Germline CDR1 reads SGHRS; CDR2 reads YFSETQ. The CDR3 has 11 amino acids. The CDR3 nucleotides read TGCGCCAGCAGATTTGAAGACGAGCAGTACTTC. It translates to CASRFEDEQYF.

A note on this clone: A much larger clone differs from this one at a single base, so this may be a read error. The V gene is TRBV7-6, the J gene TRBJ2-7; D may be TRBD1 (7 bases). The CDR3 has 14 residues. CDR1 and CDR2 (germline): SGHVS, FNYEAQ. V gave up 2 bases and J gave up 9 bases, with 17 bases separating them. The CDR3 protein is CASSLMQGDSGQYF. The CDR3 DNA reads TGTGCCAGCAGCTTAATGCAGGGGGATAGCGGGCAGTACTTC.

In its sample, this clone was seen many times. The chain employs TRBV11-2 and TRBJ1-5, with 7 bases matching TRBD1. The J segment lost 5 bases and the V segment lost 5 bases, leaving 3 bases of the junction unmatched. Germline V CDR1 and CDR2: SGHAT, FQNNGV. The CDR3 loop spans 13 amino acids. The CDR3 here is CASSVGQHQPQHF. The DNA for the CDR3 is TGTGCCAGCAGCGTGGGACAGCATCAGCCCCAGCATTTT.

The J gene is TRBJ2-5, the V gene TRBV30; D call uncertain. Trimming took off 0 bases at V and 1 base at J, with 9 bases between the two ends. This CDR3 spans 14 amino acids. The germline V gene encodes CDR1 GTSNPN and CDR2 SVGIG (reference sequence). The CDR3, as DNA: TGTGCCTGGAGTGTAGACCATGGCCAAGAGACCCAGTACTTC. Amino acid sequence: CAWSVDHGQETQYF.

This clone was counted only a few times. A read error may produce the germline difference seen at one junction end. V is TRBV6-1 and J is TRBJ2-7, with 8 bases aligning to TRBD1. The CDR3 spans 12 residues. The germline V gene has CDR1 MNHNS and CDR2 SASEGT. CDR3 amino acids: CASTSDRDLWYF. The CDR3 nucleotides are TGTGCAAGCACCTCGGACAGGGACCTTTGGTACTTC.

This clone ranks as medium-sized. The CDR3 is CASSLFPSATDTQYF. Here the CDR3 DNA reads TGTGCCAGCAGCTTATTCCCGTCTGCTACAGATACGCAGTATTTT. This chain links TRBV7-2 with TRBJ2-3; no reliable D call. The germline V gene encodes CDR1 SGHTA and CDR2 FQGNSA. V was cut by 2 bases and J by 3 bases, with 12 bases left in between. CDR3 length equals 15 residues.

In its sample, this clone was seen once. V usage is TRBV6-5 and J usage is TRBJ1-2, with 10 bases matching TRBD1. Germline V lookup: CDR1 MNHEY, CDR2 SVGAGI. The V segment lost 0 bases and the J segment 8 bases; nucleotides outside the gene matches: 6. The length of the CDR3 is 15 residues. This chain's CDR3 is CASSYSWTGGYGYTF. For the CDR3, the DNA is TGTGCCAGCAGTTACTCGTGGACAGGGGGGTACGGCTACACCTTC.

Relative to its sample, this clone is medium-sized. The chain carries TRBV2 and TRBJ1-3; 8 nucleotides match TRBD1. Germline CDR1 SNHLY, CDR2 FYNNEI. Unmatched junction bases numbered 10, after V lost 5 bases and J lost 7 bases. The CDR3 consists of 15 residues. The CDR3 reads CASSTGGKKRNTIYF. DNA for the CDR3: TGTGCCAGCAGTACAGGGGGGAAGAAGAGGAACACCATATATTTT.

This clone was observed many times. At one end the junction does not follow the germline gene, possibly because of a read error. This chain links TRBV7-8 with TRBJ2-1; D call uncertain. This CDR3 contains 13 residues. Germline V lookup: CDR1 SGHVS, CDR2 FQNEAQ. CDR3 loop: CASTLKPYNEQFF. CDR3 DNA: TGTGCCAGCACCTTAAAACCGTACAATGAGCAGTTCTTC.